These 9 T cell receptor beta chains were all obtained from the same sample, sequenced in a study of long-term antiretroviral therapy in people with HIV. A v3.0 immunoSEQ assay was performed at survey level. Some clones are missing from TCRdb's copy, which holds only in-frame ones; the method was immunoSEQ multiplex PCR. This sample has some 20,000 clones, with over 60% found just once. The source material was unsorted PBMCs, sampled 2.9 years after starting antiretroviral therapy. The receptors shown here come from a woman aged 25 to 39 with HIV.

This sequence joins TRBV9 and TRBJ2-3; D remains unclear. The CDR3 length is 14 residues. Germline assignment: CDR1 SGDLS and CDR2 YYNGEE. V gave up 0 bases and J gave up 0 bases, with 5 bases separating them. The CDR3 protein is CASSVVQSTDTQYF. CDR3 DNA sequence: TGTGCCAGCAGCGTAGTCCAGAGCACAGATACGCAGTATTTT.

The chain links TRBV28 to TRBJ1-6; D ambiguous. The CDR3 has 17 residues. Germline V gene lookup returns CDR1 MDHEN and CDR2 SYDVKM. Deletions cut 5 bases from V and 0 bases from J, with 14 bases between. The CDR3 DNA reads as TGTGCCAGCAGTCCACTGACGGCTAGCTCCTATAATTCACCCCTCCACTTT. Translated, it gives CASSPLTASSYNSPLHF.

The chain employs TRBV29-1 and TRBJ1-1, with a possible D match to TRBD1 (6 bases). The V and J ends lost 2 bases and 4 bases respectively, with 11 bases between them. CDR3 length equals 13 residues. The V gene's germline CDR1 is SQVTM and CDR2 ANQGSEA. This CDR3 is CSVEPGGGTEAFF. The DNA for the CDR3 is TGCAGCGTTGAACCGGGAGGGGGCACTGAAGCTTTCTTT.

CDR3: CASAGGSGEAFF. The CDR3 DNA is TGCGCCAGCGCAGGGGGTAGCGGGGAAGCTTTCTTT. The chain employs TRBV4-1 and TRBJ1-1, with 7 positions matching TRBD1. V was pared by 8 bases and J by 8 bases, with 8 bases of the junction left unmatched. The CDR3 sequence is 12 residues long. The V gene's germline CDR1 is MGHRA and CDR2 YSYEKL.

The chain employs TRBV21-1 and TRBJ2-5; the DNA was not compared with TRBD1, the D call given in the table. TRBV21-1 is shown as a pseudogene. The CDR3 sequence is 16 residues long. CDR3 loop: CASSKERRQAQETQYF. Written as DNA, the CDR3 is TGTGCCAGCAGCAAAGAGCGACGACAGGCGCAAGAGACCCAGTACTTC.

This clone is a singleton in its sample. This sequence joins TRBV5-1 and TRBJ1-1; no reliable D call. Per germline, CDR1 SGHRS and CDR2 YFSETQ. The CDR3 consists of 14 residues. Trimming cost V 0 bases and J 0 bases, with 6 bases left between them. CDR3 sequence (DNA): TGCGCCAGCAGCTTGGAAGGCGTGAACACTGAAGCTTTCTTT. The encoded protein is CASSLEGVNTEAFF.

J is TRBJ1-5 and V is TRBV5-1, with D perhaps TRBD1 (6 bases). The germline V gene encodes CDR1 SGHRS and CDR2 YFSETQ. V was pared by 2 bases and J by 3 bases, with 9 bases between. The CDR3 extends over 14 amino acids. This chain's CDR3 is CASSFGGDNQPQHF. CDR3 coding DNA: TGCGCCAGCAGCTTCGGGGGCGACAATCAGCCCCAGCATTTT.

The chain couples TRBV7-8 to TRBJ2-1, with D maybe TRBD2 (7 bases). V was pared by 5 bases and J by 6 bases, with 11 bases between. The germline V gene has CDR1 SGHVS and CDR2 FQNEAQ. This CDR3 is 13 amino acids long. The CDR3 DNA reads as TGTGCCAGCAGCCCTAGGGGGGGCAATGAGCAGTTCTTC. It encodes CASSPRGGNEQFF.

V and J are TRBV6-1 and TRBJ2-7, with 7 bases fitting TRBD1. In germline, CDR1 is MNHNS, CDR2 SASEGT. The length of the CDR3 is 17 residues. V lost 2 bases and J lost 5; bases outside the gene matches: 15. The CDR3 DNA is TGTGCCAGCAGTGAACAGCATAGGACAGGTGGTCAAGACGAGCAGTACGTC. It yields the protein CASSEQHRTGGQDEQYV.